These T cell receptor beta chains were read from a single sample in a study of blood T cell repertoires in COVID-19. Assay used: immunoSEQ multiplex PCR; TCRdb lists only in-frame clones, some missing. In the table there are 250,000 to 350,000 clones, roughly 87% of which are singletons. Sequencing was done on a sample of peripheral blood. These receptors originate from a young man with active or convalescent COVID-19. The CDR3 runs from the conserved cysteine through the conserved F or W. Fields, in order: clone size, V gene, J gene, D gene, CDR3 protein, CDR3 DNA. The D gene is left open where the match is weak. Clone sizes are given selectively: once, few, many, or a class where the clone is expanded.

>.|TRBV7-2|TRBJ2-5|TRBD2
CASSYGRWQETQYF
TGTGCCAGCAGCTACGGGAGGTGGCAAGAGACCCAGTACTTC
>.|TRBV3-1/TRBV3-2|TRBJ2-1|TRBD2
CASSQVLKGLTGGPFNEQFF
TGTGCCAGCAGCCAAGTCCTAAAGGGGCTAACGGGGGGGCCGTTTAATGAGCAGTTCTTC
>.|TRBV6-5|TRBJ2-5|TRBD1
CASSYLQGTETQYF
TGTGCCAGCAGTTATTTACAGGGGACGGAGACCCAGTACTTC
>.|TRBV4-1|TRBJ1-3|.
CASSQDGRQGSGNTIYF
TGCGCCAGCAGCCAAGATGGCCGGCAGGGGAGTGGAAACACCATATATTTT
>.|TRBV5-5|TRBJ2-7|TRBD1
CASSPGTGEGEQYF
TGTGCCAGCAGCCCTGGGACAGGGGAAGGCGAGCAGTACTTC
>.|TRBV12-3/TRBV12-4|TRBJ1-2|TRBD1
CASSLGQGGYTF
TGTGCCAGCAGTCTCGGACAGGGTGGCTACACCTTC
>few|TRBV5-6|TRBJ2-3|TRBD1
CASRTGQGSADTQYF
TGTGCCAGCAGAACCGGACAGGGGAGCGCAGATACGCAGTATTTT
>few|TRBV6-5|TRBJ2-7|TRBD1
CASSYSGTGGYEQYF
TGTGCCAGCAGTTACTCGGGGACAGGGGGCTACGAGCAGTACTTC
>.|TRBV7-2|TRBJ2-7|TRBD1
CASRWTGGSYEQYF
TGTGCCAGCAGGTGGACAGGGGGAAGCTACGAGCAGTACTTC
>.|TRBV12-3/TRBV12-4|TRBJ2-1|TRBD1
CASSLPGQGMFF
TGTGCCAGCAGCTTGCCGGGACAGGGGATGTTCTTC
>once|TRBV27|TRBJ1-5|.
CASSLLSLGQGSNQPQHF
TGTGCCAGCAGTTTATTGTCGTTGGGTCAGGGCAGCAATCAGCCCCAGCATTTT
>.|TRBV19|TRBJ1-2|TRBD1
CASSRDRGLAYGYTF
TGTGCCAGTAGCAGGGACAGGGGGCTTGCCTATGGCTACACCTTC
>.|TRBV10-3|TRBJ1-5|.
CAISESITGNQPQHF
TGTGCCATCAGTGAGTCCATAACAGGCAATCAGCCCCAGCATTTT
>.|TRBV7-9|TRBJ2-7|TRBD1
CASSLGGTDYEQYF
TGTGCCAGCAGCTTAGGGGGGACAGACTACGAGCAGTACTTC
>.|TRBV6-6|TRBJ2-5|TRBD1
CASSYRGQKQETQYF
TGTGCCAGCAGTTACCGGGGACAGAAGCAAGAGACCCAGTACTTC
>once|TRBV9|TRBJ2-6|.
CASSVEWGGGSGANVLTF
TGTGCCAGCAGCGTAGAATGGGGAGGGGGCTCTGGGGCCAACGTCCTGACTTTC
>once|TRBV5-1|TRBJ2-2|TRBD2
CASSLGLAGNTGELFF
TGCGCCAGCAGCTTGGGGCTAGCGGGGAACACCGGGGAGCTGTTTTTT